Presented here are 23 T cell receptor beta chains from one specimen sequenced in a study of T-cell reconstitution after alpha-beta-depleted transplantation in children. This sample's TCRbeta library carried unique molecular identifier barcodes. One entry per CDR3 protein results from TCRdb running MiXCR on the PCR reads. The sample comprises 750,000 to 950,000 distinct CDR3 sequences, 16% of which are singletons, and roughly 5% rests with the top ten. Sequencing used PBMCs, mostly from graft donor cells, obtained 360 days after TCRalphabeta/CD19-depleted stem cell transplant. The receptors here all came from a male patient under 18 who had a stem cell transplant for acute lymphoblastic leukemia, so the T cells may come from the graft donor.

This clonotype was seen only a few times. The chain is built from TRBV12-3 or TRBV12-4 and TRBJ2-1; no clear D. V lost 6 bases and J lost 7, with 22 bases in between. The CDR3 consists of 16 residues. This CDR3 reads CASSFEAGEILNEQFF. The DNA for the CDR3 is TGTGCCAGCAGCTTTGAAGCCGGCGAAATCTTGAATGAGCAGTTCTTC.

This chain connects TRBV7-6 to TRBJ2-5; TRBD2 matches 8 bases. This CDR3 has 17 amino acids. Germline assignment: CDR1 SGHVS and CDR2 FNYEAQ. V dropped 0 bases and J dropped 0; count of bases not matched to a gene: 6. CDR3: CASSLALAAWYQETQYF. The CDR3 DNA is TGTGCCAGCAGCTTAGCACTAGCGGCCTGGTACCAAGAGACCCAGTACTTC.

DNA for the CDR3: TGTGCCAGCAGTTACCATTTGAGTCGCGCGAATGAGCAGTTCTTC. Translation gives CASSYHLSRANEQFF. The chain links TRBV7-9 to TRBJ2-1; D is uncertain. The germline V and J ends were trimmed by 6 bases and 7 bases, with 19 bases remaining between them. CDR3 length: 15 amino acids. Germline CDR1 is SEHNR and CDR2 is FQNEAQ (reference sequence).

This chain joins TRBV4-1 and TRBJ2-7; 7 bases fit TRBD2. The CDR3 totals 15 residues. The J segment lost 1 base and the V segment lost 2 bases, leaving 5 bases of the junction unmatched. Germline CDR1 MGHRA, CDR2 YSYEKL. CDR3 protein: CASSQNPLASYEQYF. In DNA form, the CDR3 reads TGCGCCAGCAGCCAAAATCCACTAGCGTCCTACGAGCAGTACTTC.

This clonotype was seen more than once but under ten times. The CDR3 loop is CASSLRLGGAPLFF. The DNA for the CDR3 is TGTGCCAGCAGCTTACGGCTGGGGGGCGCCCCCTTGTTTTTT. The chain recombines TRBV7-2 with TRBJ2-2; the D gene could be TRBD1 or TRBD2 (6 bases each). This CDR3 is built from 14 residues. Per the germline V gene, CDR1 is SGHTA and CDR2 is FQGNSA. V lost 2 bases, J lost 15 bases, and 19 bases lay in between.

The V gene is TRBV27, the J gene TRBJ2-1; D may be TRBD2 (6 bases). Germline values: CDR1 MNHEY, CDR2 SMNVEV (reference sequence). Trimming took 7 bases from V and 7 from J, leaving 8 bases between them. The CDR3 extends over 11 amino acids. The CDR3 DNA is TGTGCCAGCATGGAGGGGAATGAGCAGTTCTTC. Translation gives CASMEGNEQFF.

The rearrangement joins TRBV12-3 or TRBV12-4 to TRBJ2-7; 12 positions match TRBD2. J lost 4 bases, V lost 6 bases, and 13 bases had no gene match. The CDR3 loop spans 17 amino acids. CDR3 in amino acids: CASSSLAGGLRSYEQYF. The CDR3 DNA is TGTGCCAGCAGCTCACTAGCGGGAGGCCTCCGATCTTACGAGCAGTACTTC.

The table lists this clonotype with a few counts. The chain links TRBV24-1 to TRBJ2-1, with TRBD1 matching over 10 bases. From germline, CDR1 is KGHDR and CDR2 SFDVKD. Trimming removed 3 bases from V and 9 bases from J; junction bases left unmatched: 10. The CDR3 totals 16 residues. CDR3 bases: TGTGCCACCAGTGATCTACCCGGGACAGGGGACCCTGAGCAGTTCTTC. This sequence encodes CATSDLPGTGDPEQFF.

This clonotype has only a few counts. This sequence joins TRBV27 and TRBJ2-2; TRBD2 matches at 10 bases. Germline loops: CDR1 MNHEY, CDR2 SMNVEV (reference sequence). This CDR3 contains 18 residues. The V gene end was trimmed by 4 bases and the J gene end by 6 bases; junction bases not matched to a gene: 14. CDR3 coding DNA: TGTGCCAGCAGTTACGTCAAACCCGGGACTAGCGTGCCCGGGGAGCTGTTTTTT. Its translation: CASSYVKPGTSVPGELFF.

The chain carries TRBV2 and TRBJ2-1; TRBD2 matches 7 bases. Unmatched junction bases numbered 6, after V lost 11 bases and J lost 2 bases. This CDR3 spans 13 amino acids. Germline values: CDR1 SNHLY, CDR2 FYNNEI. The CDR3 region has the DNA TGTGCCCGCCGGGACTATGCCTACAATGAGCAGTTCTTC. Its protein is CARRDYAYNEQFF. Full variable domain (remainder filled in from reference TRBV2 and TRBJ2-1): EPEVTQTPSHQVTQMGQEVILRCVPISNHLYFYWYRQILGQKVEFLVSFYNNEISEKSEIFDDQFSVERPDGSNFTLKIRSTKLEDSAMYFCARRDYAYNEQFFGPGTRLTVL.

CDR3 protein: CASSLGPTEGTDTQYF. CDR3 nucleotide sequence: TGCGCCAGCAGCTTGGGGCCGACTGAAGGTACAGATACGCAGTATTTT. The gene calls are TRBV5-1 and TRBJ2-3, with unresolved D. The V end was cut by 0 bases, the J end by 3 bases, with 14 bases between. The CDR3 sequence is 16 residues long. Looked up from germline, CDR1 is SGHRS and CDR2 is YFSETQ.

This clonotype was recorded at least ten times. The chain links TRBV24-1 to TRBJ2-3; D is uncertain. The CDR3 is made up of 11 amino acids. Germline V CDR1 and CDR2: KGHDR, SFDVKD. V was trimmed by 9 bases and J by 6 bases, leaving 9 bases between them. The CDR3 nucleotides are TGTGCCACCGGATCAAGGGATACGCAGTATTTT. Its translation is CATGSRDTQYF.

The chain joins TRBV18 to TRBJ2-1, with D uncertain. The CDR3 is 13 residues long. The germline CDR1 and CDR2 sequences are KGHSH and LQKENI. V was shortened by 3 bases and J by 7 bases, with 10 bases between the two germline ends. The CDR3, as DNA: TGTGCCAGCTCACCGAGTGTCGAAAATGAGCAGTTCTTC. This sequence encodes CASSPSVENEQFF.

This chain connects TRBV28 to TRBJ1-2, with D tentatively TRBD1 (5 bases). Germline V lookup: CDR1 MDHEN, CDR2 SYDVKM. This CDR3 comprises 12 residues. Deletions cut 8 bases from V and 7 bases from J, with 14 bases between. The CDR3 DNA follows: TGTGCCAGCTGGCGCAGGGTGGGTGGCTACACCTTC. The encoded protein is CASWRRVGGYTF.

This clonotype turned up a few times. This chain connects TRBV20-1 to TRBJ2-3; 12 bases line up with TRBD2. V was pared by 3 bases and J by 2 bases, with 6 bases of the junction left unmatched. CDR1 DFQATT and CDR2 SNEGSKA come from the germline V gene (reference sequence). This CDR3 has 16 residues. The CDR3 bases are TGCAGTGCTAGTACCCTAGCGGGAGGGCCCACAGATACGCAGTATTTT. Translating gives CSASTLAGGPTDTQYF.

The CDR3 region has the DNA TGTGCCAGCAGACTAGCGGGAGTCAGCCCAGAGACCCAGTACTTC. This encodes CASRLAGVSPETQYF. The gene calls are TRBV3-1 and TRBJ2-5; TRBD2 aligns across 11 bases. V lost 6 bases to trimming and J lost 4 bases; unmatched junction nucleotides: 7. There are 15 residues in the CDR3. Germline values: CDR1 LGHDT, CDR2 YNNKEL (reference sequence).

This clonotype appeared a few times. This chain joins TRBV5-8 and TRBJ2-2; D tentatively fits TRBD1 or TRBD2 (5 bases each). Germline lookup yields CDR1 SGHTS and CDR2 YDEGEE. There are 15 residues in the CDR3. The V end was cut by 6 bases, the J end by 3 bases, with 15 bases between. The CDR3 DNA reads TGTGCCAGCACCCGCGAGGGGAGACACACCGGGGAGCTGTTTTTT. It is translated as CASTREGRHTGELFF.

The rearrangement joins TRBV7-9 to TRBJ1-5; D not certain. V shed 3 bases and J shed 8 bases, with 8 bases lying between them. CDR3 length: 12 amino acids. The germline V gene has CDR1 SEHNR and CDR2 FQNEAQ (reference sequence). The CDR3 DNA reads as TGTGCCAGCAGCTTCAGCGATAAGCCCCAGCATTTT. Protein product: CASSFSDKPQHF.

Comment on this clonotype: This may be a read error, as it is one base from a much larger clone. V gene TRBV6-1 combines with J gene TRBJ2-7; D perhaps matches TRBD2 (6 bases). Germline lookup yields CDR1 MNHNS and CDR2 SASEGT. The CDR3 runs 16 residues. The ends were cut back, 5 bases at V and 9 bases at J, with 26 bases in the middle. The chain's CDR3 is CASSIFRDSLGSGQYF. CDR3 in DNA: TGTGCCAGCAGTATCTTCCGGGACTCCCTTGGGTCAGGGCAGTACTTC.

The chain employs TRBV20-1 and TRBJ1-5; D is perhaps TRBD1 (5 bases). V shed 6 bases and J shed 1 base, with 13 bases lying between them. From germline, CDR1 is DFQATT and CDR2 SNEGSKA (reference sequence). The CDR3 loop spans 14 amino acids. This CDR3 is CSAEDGGSNQPQHF. As DNA, the CDR3 is TGCAGTGCGGAGGATGGGGGGAGCAATCAGCCCCAGCATTTT.

The rearrangement links TRBV7-3 to TRBJ2-2, with 11 bases fitting TRBD1. There are 15 residues in the CDR3. J gave up 8 bases and V 6 bases, and 8 bases lay outside the gene matches. Looked up from germline, CDR1 is SGHTA and CDR2 is FQGTGA. The CDR3 protein is CASSSDRGRSGELFF. The CDR3 DNA sequence: TGTGCCAGCAGTTCGGACAGGGGGCGTTCAGGGGAGCTGTTTTTT.

V gene TRBV7-8 combines with J gene TRBJ2-1, with 10 bases identical to TRBD2. The CDR3 has 17 amino acids. The germline gives CDR1 SGHVS, CDR2 FQNEAQ. V was clipped by 2 bases and J by 0 bases; unmatched bases: 4. The CDR3 here is CASSLWLAGASYNEQFF. DNA of the CDR3: TGTGCCAGCAGCTTATGGCTAGCGGGGGCCTCCTACAATGAGCAGTTCTTC.

This chain joins TRBV28 and TRBJ2-3; 7 positions match TRBD1. The germline V gene encodes CDR1 MDHEN and CDR2 SYDVKM. The CDR3 spans 16 residues. The V segment lost 2 bases and the J segment 3 bases; nucleotides outside the gene matches: 8. The CDR3 spells CASSLGLGDRTDTQYF. Here the CDR3 DNA reads TGTGCCAGCAGTTTAGGCCTGGGGGACAGAACAGATACGCAGTATTTT.